The 5 T cell receptor beta chains in this list originate from one sample, sequenced in a study of monozygotic twins with inflammatory bowel disease. TCRdb reprocessed the 5' RACE reads, keeping one entry per CDR3 protein, no DNA. Recorded here are some 300,000 distinct CDR3 sequences; the top ten clones represent over 5%. Sequenced sample: blood. These receptors originate from a human donor with ulcerative colitis or Crohn's disease, or a healthy co-twin of an affected twin (not recorded which).

The chain links TRBV7-9 to TRBJ1-2. Germline loops: CDR1 SEHNR, CDR2 FQNEAQ (reference sequence). The CDR3 is made up of 16 amino acids. The CDR3 is CASSPGSSTANYGYTF.

The V call is TRBV7-8, the J call TRBJ2-5; the D gene TCRdb calls, TRBD2, cannot be checked with no DNA. The CDR3 covers 16 residues. Looked up from germline, CDR1 is SGHVS and CDR2 is FQNEAQ. The CDR3 is CASSPLSGGARETQYF.

This sequence joins TRBV4-3 and TRBJ1-2; checking the TCRdb D call of TRBD1 is not possible without DNA. Germline CDR1 LGHNA, CDR2 YSLEER. The CDR3 totals 15 residues. This CDR3 is CASSQGGTGGYGYTF.

CDR3 in amino acids: CAWSVLLNYGYTF. The chain recombines TRBV30 with TRBJ1-2. The CDR3 spans 13 residues. Germline V gene sequence: CDR1 GTSNPN, CDR2 SVGIG (reference sequence).

The V call is TRBV7-2, the J call TRBJ2-5; TCRdb indicates TRBD1, and absent DNA this call remains unverified. This CDR3 contains 16 residues. Germline assignment: CDR1 SGHTA and CDR2 FQGNSA. CDR3 region: CASSLWGAGARETQYF.